This T cell receptor (beta chain) was obtained from a study of blood T cell repertoires in COVID-19. Method: immunoSEQ multiplex PCR; TCRdb's copy keeps in-frame clones and lacks some. The data hold 200,000 to 250,000 clones, with around 90% observed a single time. The sequenced sample was peripheral blood. This sequence originates from a man aged 25-45 years with COVID-19, enrolled during active disease.

CDR3 DNA sequence: TGTGCCAGCAGCCTCCTGGATGGACAGGGGAGGTACGAGCAGTACTTC. As protein: CASSLLDGQGRYEQYF. The rearrangement joins TRBV7-2 to TRBJ2-7, with 9 bases that match TRBD1. This CDR3 contains 16 residues. Per germline, CDR1 SGHTA and CDR2 FQGNSA. V lost 5 bases, J lost 4 bases, and 12 bases stayed unmatched.